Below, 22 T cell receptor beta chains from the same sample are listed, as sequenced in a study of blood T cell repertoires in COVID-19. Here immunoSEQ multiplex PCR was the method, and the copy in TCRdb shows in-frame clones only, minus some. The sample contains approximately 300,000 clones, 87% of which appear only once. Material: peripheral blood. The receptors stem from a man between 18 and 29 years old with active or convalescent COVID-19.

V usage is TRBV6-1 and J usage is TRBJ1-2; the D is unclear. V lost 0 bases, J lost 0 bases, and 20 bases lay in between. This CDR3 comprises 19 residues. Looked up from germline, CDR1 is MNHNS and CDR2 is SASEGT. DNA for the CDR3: TGTGCCAGCAGTGAAGCAACCAGGCTCCCCATGCGAGCTAACTATGGCTACACCTTC. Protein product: CASSEATRLPMRANYGYTF.

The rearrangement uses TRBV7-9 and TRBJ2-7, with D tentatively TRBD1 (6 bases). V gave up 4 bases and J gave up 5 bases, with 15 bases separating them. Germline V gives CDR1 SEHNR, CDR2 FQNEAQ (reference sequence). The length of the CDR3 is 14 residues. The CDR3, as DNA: TGTGCCAGCAGCTCCGGGACACCTCTCCACGAGCAGTACTTC. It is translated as CASSSGTPLHEQYF.

CDR3 residues: CASSPYSGFSYEQYF. The DNA of the CDR3 is TGTGCCAGCAGCCCCTATAGCGGTTTCTCCTACGAGCAGTACTTC. The chain has TRBV6-2 or TRBV6-3 and TRBJ2-7, with a weak D call TRBD2 (6 bases). The CDR3 is 15 amino acids. V lost 6 bases, J lost 0 bases, and 15 bases lay in between. CDR1 MNHEY and CDR2 SVGEGT come from the germline V gene.

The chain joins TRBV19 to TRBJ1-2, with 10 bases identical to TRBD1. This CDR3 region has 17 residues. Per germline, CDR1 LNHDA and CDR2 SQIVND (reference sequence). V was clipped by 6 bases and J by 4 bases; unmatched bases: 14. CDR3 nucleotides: TGTGCCAGTAGCGACAGGGGGCGACCCCGTTCATCCTATGGCTACACCTTC. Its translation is CASSDRGRPRSSYGYTF. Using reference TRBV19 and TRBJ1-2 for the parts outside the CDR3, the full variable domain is DGGITQSPKYLFRKEGQNVTLSCEQNLNHDAMYWYRQDPGQGLRLIYYSQIVNDFQKGDIAEGYSVSREKKESFPLTVTSAQKNPTAFYLCASSDRGRPRSSYGYTFGSGTRLTVV.

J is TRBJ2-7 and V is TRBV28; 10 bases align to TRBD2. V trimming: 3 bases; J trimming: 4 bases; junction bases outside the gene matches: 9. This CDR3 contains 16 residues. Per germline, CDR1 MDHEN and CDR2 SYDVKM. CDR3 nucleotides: TGTGCCAGCAGTTTTGTAAGGGGACTAGCGTCATACGAGCAGTACTTC. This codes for CASSFVRGLASYEQYF.

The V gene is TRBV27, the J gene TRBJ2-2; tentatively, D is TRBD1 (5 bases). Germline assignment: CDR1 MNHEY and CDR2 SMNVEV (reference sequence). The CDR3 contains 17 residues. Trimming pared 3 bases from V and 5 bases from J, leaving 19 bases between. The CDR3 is CASSFHRQPARTGELFF. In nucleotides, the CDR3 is TGTGCCAGCAGTTTCCACCGACAGCCCGCACGGACCGGGGAGCTGTTTTTT.

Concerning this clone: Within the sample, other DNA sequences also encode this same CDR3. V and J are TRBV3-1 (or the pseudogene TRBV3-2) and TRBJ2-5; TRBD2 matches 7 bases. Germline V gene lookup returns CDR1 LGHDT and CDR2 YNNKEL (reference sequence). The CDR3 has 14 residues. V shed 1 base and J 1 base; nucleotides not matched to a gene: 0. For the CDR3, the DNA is TGTGCCAGCAGCCAAGCGGGGGGCCAAGAGACCCAGTACTTC. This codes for CASSQAGGQETQYF.

Here the CDR3 DNA reads TGTGCCAGCAGCGGCCGGGACACTTATTCACCCCTCCACTTT. Translating it yields CASSGRDTYSPLHF. The rearrangement uses TRBV3-1 (or the pseudogene TRBV3-2) and TRBJ1-6, with a possible D match to TRBD1 (6 bases). Per germline, CDR1 LGHDT and CDR2 YNNKEL (reference sequence). The CDR3 loop spans 14 amino acids. Deletions cut 5 bases from V and 8 bases from J, with 13 bases between.

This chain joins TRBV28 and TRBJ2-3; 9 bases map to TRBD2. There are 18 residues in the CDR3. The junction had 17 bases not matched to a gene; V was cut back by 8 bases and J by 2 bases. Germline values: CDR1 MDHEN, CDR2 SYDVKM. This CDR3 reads CASARLAEAGINTDTQYF. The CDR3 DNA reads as TGTGCCAGCGCGAGACTAGCGGAGGCGGGGATAAACACAGATACGCAGTATTTT.

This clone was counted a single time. The CDR3: CASSSGQAILGSYNEQFF. For the CDR3, the DNA is TGTGCCAGCAGCTCGGGACAGGCTATCCTTGGCTCCTACAATGAGCAGTTCTTC. The rearrangement uses TRBV5-8 and TRBJ2-1; 8 bases are shared with TRBD1. The CDR3 has 18 amino acids. J gave up 0 bases and V 3 bases, and 11 bases lay outside the gene matches. Germline CDR1 SGHTS, CDR2 YDEGEE.

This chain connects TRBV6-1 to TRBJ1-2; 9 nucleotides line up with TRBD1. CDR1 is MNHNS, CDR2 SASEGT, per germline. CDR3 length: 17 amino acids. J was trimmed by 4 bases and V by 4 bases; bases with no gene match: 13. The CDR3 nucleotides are TGTGCCAGCAGTGTTGTAACAGGGGGCGCTTCGGGCTATGGCTACACCTTC. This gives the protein CASSVVTGGASGYGYTF.

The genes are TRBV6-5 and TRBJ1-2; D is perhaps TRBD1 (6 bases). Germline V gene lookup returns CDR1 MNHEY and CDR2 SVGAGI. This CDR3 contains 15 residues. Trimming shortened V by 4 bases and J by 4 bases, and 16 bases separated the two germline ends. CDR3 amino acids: CASSSGQFPPYGYTF. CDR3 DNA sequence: TGTGCCAGCAGTTCCGGACAGTTCCCCCCCTATGGCTACACCTTC.

The CDR3 nucleotides are TGCGCCAGCAGCCTAAACCGGGACTCTGGAAACACCATATATTTT. It translates to CASSLNRDSGNTIYF. The J gene is TRBJ1-3, the V gene TRBV4-1, with D unclear. Germline V CDR1 and CDR2: MGHRA, YSYEKL. The ends were cut back, 4 bases at V and 0 bases at J, with 10 bases in the middle. CDR3 size: 15 residues.

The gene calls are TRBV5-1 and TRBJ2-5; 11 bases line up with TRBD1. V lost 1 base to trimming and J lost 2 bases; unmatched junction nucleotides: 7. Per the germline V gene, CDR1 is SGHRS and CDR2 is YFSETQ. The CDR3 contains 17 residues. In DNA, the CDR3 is TGCGCCAGCAGCTTGTCCGGGACAGGGGGTTATCAAGAGACCCAGTACTTC. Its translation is CASSLSGTGGYQETQYF.

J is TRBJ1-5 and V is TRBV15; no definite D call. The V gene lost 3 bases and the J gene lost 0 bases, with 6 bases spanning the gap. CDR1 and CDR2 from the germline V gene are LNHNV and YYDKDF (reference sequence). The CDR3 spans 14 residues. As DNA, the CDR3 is TGTGCCACCAGCAGCGGGTATAGCAATCAGCCCCAGCATTTT. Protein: CATSSGYSNQPQHF.

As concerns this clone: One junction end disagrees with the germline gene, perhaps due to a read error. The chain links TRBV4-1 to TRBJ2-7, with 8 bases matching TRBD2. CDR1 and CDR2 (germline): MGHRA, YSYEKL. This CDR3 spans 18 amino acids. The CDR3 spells CASSQGDVAGTPSHEQYF. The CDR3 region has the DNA TGCGCCAGCAGCCAAGGGGACGTAGCGGGGACCCCCTCCCACGAGCAGTACTTC.

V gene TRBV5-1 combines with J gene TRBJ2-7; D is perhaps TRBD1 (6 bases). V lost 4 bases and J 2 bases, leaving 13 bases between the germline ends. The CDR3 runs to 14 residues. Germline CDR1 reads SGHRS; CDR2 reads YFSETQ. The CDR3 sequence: CASSASRGTYEQYF. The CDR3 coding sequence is TGCGCCAGCAGCGCAAGCAGGGGTACCTACGAGCAGTACTTC.

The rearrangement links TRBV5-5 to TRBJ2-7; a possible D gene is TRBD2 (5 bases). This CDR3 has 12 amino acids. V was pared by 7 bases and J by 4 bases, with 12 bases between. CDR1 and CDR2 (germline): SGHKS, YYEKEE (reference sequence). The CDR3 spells CASRGFIYEQYF. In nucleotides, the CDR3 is TGTGCCAGCCGGGGATTCATTTACGAGCAGTACTTC.

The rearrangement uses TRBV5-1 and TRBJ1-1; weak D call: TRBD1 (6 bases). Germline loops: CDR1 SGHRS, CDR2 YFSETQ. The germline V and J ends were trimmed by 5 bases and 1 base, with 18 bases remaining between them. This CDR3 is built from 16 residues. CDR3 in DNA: TGCGCCAGCAGTCTGATACTACAGGGAGAGAACACTGAAGCTTTCTTT. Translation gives CASSLILQGENTEAFF.

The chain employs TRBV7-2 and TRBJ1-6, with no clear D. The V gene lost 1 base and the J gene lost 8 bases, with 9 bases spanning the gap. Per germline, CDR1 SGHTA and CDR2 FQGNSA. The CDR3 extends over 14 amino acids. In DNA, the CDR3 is TGTGCCAGCAGCTTAGTTCAGTCCTATTCACCCCTCCACTTT. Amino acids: CASSLVQSYSPLHF. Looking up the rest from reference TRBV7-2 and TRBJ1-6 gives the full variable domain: GAGVSQSPSNKVTEKGKDVELRCDPISGHTALYWYRQSLGQGLEFLIYFQGNSAPDKSGLPSDRFSAERTGGSVSTLTIQRTQQEDSAVYLCASSLVQSYSPLHFGNGTRLTVT.

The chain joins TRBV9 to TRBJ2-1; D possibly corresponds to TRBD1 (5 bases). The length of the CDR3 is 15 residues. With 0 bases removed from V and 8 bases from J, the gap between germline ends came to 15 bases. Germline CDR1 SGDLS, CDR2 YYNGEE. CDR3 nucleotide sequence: TGTGCCAGCAGCGTAGAAGGGTTGGGGCACTATGAGCAGTTCTTC. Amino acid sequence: CASSVEGLGHYEQFF.

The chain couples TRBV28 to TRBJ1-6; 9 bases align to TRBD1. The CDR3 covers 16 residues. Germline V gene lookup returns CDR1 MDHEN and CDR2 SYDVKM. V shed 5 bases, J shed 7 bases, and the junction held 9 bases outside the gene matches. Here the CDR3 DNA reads TGTGCCAGCAGTCCATACCCGGGACAGGGAAATTCACCCCTCCACTTT. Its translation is CASSPYPGQGNSPLHF. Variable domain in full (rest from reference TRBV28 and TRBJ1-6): DVKVTQSSRYLVKRTGEKVFLECVQDMDHENMFWYRQDPGLGLRLIYFSYDVKMKEKGDIPEGYSVSREKKERFSLILESASTNQTSMYLCASSPYPGQGNSPLHFGNGTRLTVT.